The 14 T cell receptor beta chains in this list originate from one sample, sequenced in a study of blood T cell repertoires in COVID-19. Clones were sequenced by immunoSEQ multiplex PCR, and TCRdb holds only the in-frame ones, with some missing. The sample comprises some 240,000 clones, 88% of which are singletons, and roughly 3% rests with the top ten. Source material: PBMCs or T cells enriched from blood (not recorded which). All receptors come from a woman aged 40 to 50 who had been exposed to COVID-19.

The chain is built from TRBV3-1 (or the pseudogene TRBV3-2) and TRBJ2-3; TRBD2 might be the D (5 bases). Trimming left V 10 bases short and J 4 bases short, with 9 bases between. Looked up from germline, CDR1 is LGHDT and CDR2 is YNNKEL (reference sequence). This CDR3 spans 11 amino acids. CDR3 region: CATAGPDTQYF. The CDR3 DNA sequence: TGTGCCACCGCGGGTCCAGATACGCAGTATTTT.

The chain couples TRBV6-2 or TRBV6-3 to TRBJ1-5, with a weak D call TRBD1 (6 bases). The CDR3 loop spans 15 amino acids. Germline V lookup: CDR1 MNHEY, CDR2 SVGEGT. V dropped 6 bases and J dropped 9 bases, with 21 bases sitting between them. Written as DNA, the CDR3 is TGTGCCAGCAGCGTACAGGGAGTTCCTCCTCGGCCCCAGCATTTT. It codes for CASSVQGVPPRPQHF.

J is TRBJ1-2 and V is TRBV2, with D hard to call. The length of the CDR3 is 12 residues. Between the trimmed V and J ends, which lost 4 bases and 3 bases, there was a span of 6 bases. CDR1 is SNHLY, CDR2 FYNNEI, per germline. CDR3 residues: CASSALYYGYTF. The DNA of the CDR3 is TGTGCCAGCAGTGCCCTATACTATGGCTACACCTTC.

This clone was observed a single time. The chain uses TRBV14 and TRBJ1-2; D possibly corresponds to TRBD1 (5 bases). This CDR3 is built from 14 residues. The germline V gene has CDR1 SGHDN and CDR2 FVKESK. V was pared by 4 bases and J by 6 bases, with 15 bases between. DNA for the CDR3: TGTGCCAGCAGCCTTCTGGGCCCGGGGGATGGCTACACCTTC. This encodes CASSLLGPGDGYTF.

The chain is built from TRBV5-5 and TRBJ1-4; 9 nucleotides align to TRBD1. J gave up 11 bases and V 3 bases, and 5 bases lay outside the gene matches. This CDR3 has 13 amino acids. Germline V CDR1 and CDR2: SGHKS, YYEKEE (reference sequence). CDR3 in amino acids: CASSYPGQGKLFF. Here the CDR3 DNA reads TGTGCCAGCAGCTATCCGGGACAGGGTAAACTGTTTTTT.

The chain joins TRBV18 to TRBJ2-7; D may be TRBD1 (6 bases). Looked up from germline, CDR1 is KGHSH and CDR2 is LQKENI. The CDR3 spans 13 residues. V lost 0 bases and J lost 4, with 7 bases in between. The CDR3 loop reads CASSPPGAYEQYF. CDR3 bases: TGTGCCAGCTCACCACCGGGGGCTTACGAGCAGTACTTC.

V usage is TRBV28 and J usage is TRBJ2-7; D is possibly TRBD2 (7 bases). The CDR3 spans 15 residues. Trimming took off 5 bases at V and 0 bases at J, with 14 bases between the two ends. Looked up from germline, CDR1 is MDHEN and CDR2 is SYDVKM. The CDR3 coding sequence is TGTGCCAGCAGTAGGGTCCGGGGGGCCTCCTACGAGCAGTACTTC. Amino acids: CASSRVRGASYEQYF.

CDR3 in amino acids: CASSSFLEALRDEQFF. The CDR3 DNA sequence: TGTGCCAGCAGCTCCTTCCTAGAGGCCCTTCGGGATGAGCAGTTCTTC. V usage is TRBV7-2 and J usage is TRBJ2-1; D unresolved. Germline CDR1 SGHTA, CDR2 FQGNSA. The CDR3 has 16 residues. Trimming took off 4 bases at V and 8 bases at J, with 21 bases between the two ends.

This clone has only one observation. The chain joins TRBV7-2 to TRBJ2-1, with D unresolved. V lost 0 bases to trimming and J lost 7 bases, with 4 bases between them. In germline, CDR1 is SGHTA, CDR2 FQGNSA. There are 12 residues in the CDR3. This CDR3 reads CASSLAHNEQFF. CDR3 DNA: TGTGCCAGCAGCTTAGCTCATAATGAGCAGTTCTTC.

This clone has only a few counts. This chain joins TRBV5-1 and TRBJ2-7, with TRBD1 as a possible D gene (6 bases). The germline V and J ends were trimmed by 5 bases and 7 bases, with 16 bases remaining between them. There are 13 residues in the CDR3. CDR1 and CDR2 from the germline V gene are SGHRS and YFSETQ. This CDR3 reads CASSTMDSSEQYF. The DNA of the CDR3 is TGCGCCAGCAGTACAATGGACAGTTCGGAGCAGTACTTC.

V usage is TRBV4-2 and J usage is TRBJ1-2; D is unclear. The germline V gene has CDR1 LGHNA and CDR2 YNFKEQ. The V end lost 1 base, the J end lost 7 bases, and 16 bases lay between the germline ends. This CDR3 is built from 15 residues. DNA for the CDR3: TGTGCCAGCAGCCAAGGGGCAGGTGGGTTCTCTGGCTACACCTTC. Its translation: CASSQGAGGFSGYTF.

The rearrangement joins TRBV28 to TRBJ1-2; D is undetermined. The CDR3 totals 12 residues. The ends were cut back, 9 bases at V and 8 bases at J, with 16 bases in the middle. Germline values: CDR1 MDHEN, CDR2 SYDVKM. The CDR3 bases are TGTGCCAGTCAAAGTTCCGGGTGGGGCTACACCTTC. Amino acids: CASQSSGWGYTF.

The chain has TRBV19 and TRBJ2-6; TRBD1 matches at 9 bases. Germline V lookup: CDR1 LNHDA, CDR2 SQIVND (reference sequence). The CDR3 length is 16 residues. Losses at the gene ends were 4 bases for V and 0 bases for J; bases not matched to a gene: 1. CDR3 in DNA: TGTGCCAGTAGTAGGGACAGGGCCTCTGGGGCCAACGTCCTGACTTTC. This encodes CASSRDRASGANVLTF.

The chain recombines TRBV12-5 with TRBJ2-4, with 7 bases lining up with TRBD1. The junction had 6 bases not matched to a gene; V was cut back by 5 bases and J by 5 bases. The CDR3 length is 14 residues. CDR1 is LGHNT and CDR2 is FRNRAP in the germline V gene. CDR3 coding DNA: TGTGCTAGTGGTCCTCGGACAGGAGAAAACATTCAGTACTTC. Translating gives CASGPRTGENIQYF.